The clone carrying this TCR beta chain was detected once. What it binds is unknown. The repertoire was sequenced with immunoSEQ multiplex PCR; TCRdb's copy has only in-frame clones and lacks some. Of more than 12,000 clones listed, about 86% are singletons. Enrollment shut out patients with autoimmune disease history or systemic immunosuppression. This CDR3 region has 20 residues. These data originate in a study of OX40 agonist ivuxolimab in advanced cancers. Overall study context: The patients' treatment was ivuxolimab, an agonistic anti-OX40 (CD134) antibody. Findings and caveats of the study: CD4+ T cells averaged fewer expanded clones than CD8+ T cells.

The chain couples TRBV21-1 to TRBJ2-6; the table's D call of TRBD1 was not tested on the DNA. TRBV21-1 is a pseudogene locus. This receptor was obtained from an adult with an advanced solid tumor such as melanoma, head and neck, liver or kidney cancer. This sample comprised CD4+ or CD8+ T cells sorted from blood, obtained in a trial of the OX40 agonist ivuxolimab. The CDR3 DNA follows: TGTGCCAGCAGCAAAGCCTTAATGGGACAGGAGTCCTCTGGGGCCAACGTCCTGACTTTC. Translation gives CASSKALMGQESSGANVLTF.